These 24 T cell receptor beta chains share one sample of origin, sequenced in a study of cytotoxic CD8 clonotypes in ibrutinib-treated CLL. The protocol was immunoSEQ multiplex PCR, while the TCRdb copy is restricted to in-frame clones and leaves out a portion. The sample carries 30,000 to 40,000 clones, almost 70% recorded once. The sample in question was PBMCs, obtained before ibrutinib treatment. The receptors come from a human donor with chronic lymphocytic leukemia.

The chain combines TRBV13 with TRBJ2-5; no reliable D call. The CDR3 loop spans 12 amino acids. Germline assignment: CDR1 PRHDT and CDR2 FYEKMQ (reference sequence). V was pared by 5 bases and J by 5 bases, with 9 bases between. The CDR3 here is CASSLMGETQYF. The DNA for the CDR3 is TGTGCCAGCAGCCTCATGGGGGAGACCCAGTACTTC.

The chain recombines TRBV20-1 with TRBJ1-1; D perhaps matches TRBD1 (5 bases). This CDR3 spans 11 amino acids. Germline loops: CDR1 DFQATT, CDR2 SNEGSKA (reference sequence). Between the trimmed V and J ends, which lost 5 bases and 8 bases, there was a span of 12 bases. CDR3 sequence: CSALGPSEAFF. The DNA of the CDR3 is TGCAGTGCTTTGGGACCTTCGGAAGCTTTCTTT.

V gene TRBV5-5 combines with J gene TRBJ2-3, with D unclear. This CDR3 contains 14 residues. Germline V gene lookup returns CDR1 SGHKS and CDR2 YYEKEE (reference sequence). V was pared by 7 bases and J by 6 bases, with 18 bases between. CDR3 sequence reads: CASAIVPVVDTQYF. CDR3 bases: TGTGCCAGCGCCATCGTTCCCGTTGTTGATACGCAGTATTTT.

The J gene is TRBJ2-7, the V gene TRBV18; D ambiguous. This CDR3 is built from 13 residues. The V end was cut by 6 bases, the J end by 5 bases, with 14 bases between. Per germline, CDR1 KGHSH and CDR2 LQKENI. CDR3 amino acids: CASSSLRGHEQYF. CDR3 nucleotides: TGTGCCAGCTCGTCGCTCCGAGGCCACGAGCAGTACTTC. Using reference TRBV18 and TRBJ2-7 for the parts outside the CDR3, the full variable domain is NAGVMQNPRHLVRRRGQEARLRCSPMKGHSHVYWYRQLPEEGLKFMVYLQKENIIDESGMPKERFSAEFPKEGPSILRIQQVVRGDSAAYFCASSSLRGHEQYFGPGTRLTVT.

V and J are TRBV5-6 and TRBJ1-2, with D uncertain. The CDR3 runs to 12 residues. The V and J ends lost 0 bases and 7 bases respectively, with 7 bases between them. The germline CDR1 and CDR2 sequences are SGHDT and YYEEEE. The chain's CDR3 is CASSLGVGGYTF. In nucleotides, the CDR3 is TGTGCCAGCAGCTTGGGTGTAGGTGGCTACACCTTC.

The chain couples TRBV6-1 to TRBJ2-7; D gene uncertain. The CDR3 runs 14 residues. The V end lost 0 bases, the J end lost 4 bases, and 10 bases lay between the germline ends. Germline V lookup: CDR1 MNHNS, CDR2 SASEGT. CDR3 bases: TGTGCCAGCAGTGAAGCGCTTGGCGTGTACGAGCAGTACTTC. It codes for CASSEALGVYEQYF.

There are a few counts of this clone. This chain joins TRBV4-3 and TRBJ2-2, with D possibly matching TRBD2 (5 bases). V gave up 4 bases and J gave up 5 bases, with 11 bases separating them. There are 14 residues in the CDR3. In germline, CDR1 is LGHNA, CDR2 YSLEER. Here the CDR3 reads CASSPSGVTGELFF. The CDR3 DNA reads TGCGCCAGCAGCCCGTCCGGGGTAACCGGGGAGCTGTTTTTT.

The chain employs TRBV11-2 and TRBJ2-7, with D unclear. Looked up from germline, CDR1 is SGHAT and CDR2 is FQNNGV. Trimming stripped 5 bases from V and 0 bases from J, with 11 bases between. The CDR3 spans 14 residues. The DNA of the CDR3 is TGTGCCAGCAGCCCACAGCCAAGCTCCTACGAGCAGTACTTC. Translation gives CASSPQPSSYEQYF.

The chain joins TRBV28 to TRBJ1-1; a weak D match, TRBD1 (5 bases). CDR3 length equals 14 residues. The germline gives CDR1 MDHEN, CDR2 SYDVKM. Trimming pared 5 bases from V and 8 bases from J, leaving 18 bases between. CDR3 amino acids: CASSPPGGVGEAFF. DNA of the CDR3: TGTGCCAGCAGTCCCCCTGGGGGGGTAGGCGAAGCTTTCTTT.

This rearrangement joins TRBV7-9 to TRBJ1-5; TRBD1 is a possible D gene (6 bases). The germline gives CDR1 SEHNR, CDR2 FQNEAQ (reference sequence). Trimming removed 5 bases at V and 0 bases at J, with 14 bases between. CDR3 length: 16 residues. CDR3 amino acids: CASSPGASYSNQPQHF. CDR3 nucleotides: TGTGCCAGCAGCCCGGGGGCGTCTTATAGCAATCAGCCCCAGCATTTT.

V is TRBV6-6 and J is TRBJ1-6; TRBD1 might be the D (6 bases). Per the germline V gene, CDR1 is MNHNY and CDR2 is SVGAGI (reference sequence). This CDR3 region has 15 residues. The V gene lost 6 bases and the J gene lost 5 bases, with 14 bases spanning the gap. CDR3 protein: CASSPRGGDNSPLHF. DNA of the CDR3: TGTGCCAGCAGCCCTAGGGGGGGCGATAATTCACCCCTCCACTTT.

The CDR3 reads CASSLVPTGGYEQYF. The CDR3 coding sequence is TGTGCCAGCAGCTTAGTGCCGACAGGGGGCTACGAGCAGTACTTC. J is TRBJ2-7 and V is TRBV11-1; the match to TRBD1 covers 9 bases. The CDR3 is made up of 15 amino acids. V was pared by 1 base and J by 3 bases, with 4 bases of the junction left unmatched. The germline gives CDR1 SGHAT, CDR2 FQDESV (reference sequence).

The chain joins TRBV30 to TRBJ2-1, with 11 bases identical to TRBD2. This CDR3 spans 15 amino acids. V was pared by 4 bases and J by 6 bases, with 8 bases of the junction left unmatched. Germline lookup yields CDR1 GTSNPN and CDR2 SVGIG (reference sequence). In DNA form, the CDR3 reads TGTGCCTGGAATTTGGGACTAGCGGCCTTCAATGAGCAGTTCTTC. It codes for CAWNLGLAAFNEQFF.

V usage is TRBV19 and J usage is TRBJ2-6; possible D gene TRBD1, 5 bases. The CDR3 is 17 amino acids. V lost 7 bases to trimming and J lost 0 bases, with 16 bases between them. CDR1 LNHDA and CDR2 SQIVND come from the germline V gene (reference sequence). CDR3 amino acids: CASTPQGLISGANVLTF. CDR3 coding DNA: TGTGCCAGTACCCCGCAGGGATTGATCTCTGGGGCCAACGTCCTGACTTTC.

This clone was counted only a few times. This sequence joins TRBV7-9 and TRBJ2-2; D is possibly TRBD2 (6 bases). Between the trimmed V and J ends, which lost 4 bases and 9 bases, there was a span of 21 bases. The CDR3 length is 16 residues. CDR1 and CDR2 (germline): SEHNR, FQNEAQ (reference sequence). CDR3 DNA sequence: TGTGCCAGCAGCTCCCTAAGGAGCGGGCGCAGACGGGAGCTGTTTTTT. Its translation is CASSSLRSGRRRELFF. The variable domain in full, with the rest retrieved from reference TRBV7-9 and TRBJ2-2, is DTGVSQNPRHKITKRGQNVTFRCDPISEHNRLYWYRQTLGQGPEFLTYFQNEAQLEKSRLLSDRFSAERPKGSFSTLEIQRTEQGDSAMYLCASSSLRSGRRRELFFGEGSRLTVL.

The rearrangement joins TRBV10-3 to TRBJ2-4; tentative D call: TRBD1 (5 bases). Germline V CDR1 and CDR2: ENHRY, SYGVKD. This CDR3 spans 13 amino acids. The ends were cut back, 7 bases at V and 3 bases at J, with 10 bases in the middle. CDR3 protein: CAIMDDSKNIQYF. The DNA of the CDR3 is TGTGCCATCATGGACGACAGCAAAAACATTCAGTACTTC.

V usage is TRBV14 and J usage is TRBJ1-1; D is undetermined. The V gene lost 4 bases and the J gene lost 5 bases, with 8 bases spanning the gap. The length of the CDR3 is 12 residues. Per germline, CDR1 SGHDN and CDR2 FVKESK. CDR3 protein: CASSPGWTEAFF. The CDR3 coding sequence is TGTGCCAGCAGCCCCGGGTGGACTGAAGCTTTCTTT.

This clone came up a few times. The CDR3 DNA reads as TGCGCCAGCAGCTTGGTAGGAAACACCATATATTTT. Translation gives CASSLVGNTIYF. This rearrangement joins TRBV5-1 to TRBJ1-3; D remains ambiguous. The CDR3 is 12 amino acids. V gave up 0 bases and J gave up 4 bases, with 2 bases separating them. CDR1 is SGHRS and CDR2 is YFSETQ in the germline V gene.

Only a few counts were recorded for this clone. The gene calls are TRBV19 and TRBJ1-2; no clear D. CDR3 size: 13 residues. Germline CDR1 is LNHDA and CDR2 is SQIVND (reference sequence). The V end lost 4 bases, the J end lost 4 bases, and 10 bases lay between the germline ends. This CDR3 reads CASSKLVRYGYTF. The CDR3 coding sequence is TGTGCCAGTAGTAAGTTGGTTCGCTATGGCTACACCTTC.

The chain employs TRBV6-5 and TRBJ1-2; D unresolved. CDR1 and CDR2 (germline): MNHEY, SVGAGI. This CDR3 has 13 amino acids. V lost 4 bases and J 0 bases, leaving 6 bases between the germline ends. The CDR3: CASSSGANYGYTF. The CDR3 DNA reads TGTGCCAGCAGTTCCGGGGCTAACTATGGCTACACCTTC.

This chain joins TRBV11-3 and TRBJ2-5, with D maybe TRBD2 (6 bases). There are 12 residues in the CDR3. Per the germline V gene, CDR1 is SGHNT and CDR2 is YENEEA. Trimming took off 8 bases at V and 1 base at J, with 8 bases between the two ends. In nucleotides, the CDR3 is TGTGCCAGCGGGACTCCCCAAGAGACCCAGTACTTC. Its protein product is CASGTPQETQYF.

The CDR3, as DNA: TGTGCCAGCAGTGGATTGAGCGTTAGCACAGATACGCAGTATTTT. Protein product: CASSGLSVSTDTQYF. The J gene is TRBJ2-3, the V gene TRBV2; D is ambiguous. V was pared by 4 bases and J by 0 bases, with 11 bases between. CDR1 and CDR2 from the germline V gene are SNHLY and FYNNEI. The CDR3 contains 15 residues.

The chain is built from TRBV27 and TRBJ2-7; TRBD1 might be the D (5 bases). Germline assignment: CDR1 MNHEY and CDR2 SMNVEV (reference sequence). Between the trimmed V and J ends, which lost 8 bases and 2 bases, there was a span of 10 bases. There are 12 residues in the CDR3. Here the CDR3 DNA reads TGTGCCAGCGGGGCAGGTCCCTACGAGCAGTACTTC. Translating it yields CASGAGPYEQYF.

The rearrangement links TRBV27 to TRBJ2-7; TRBD2 aligns across 12 bases. This CDR3 comprises 15 residues. The germline CDR1 and CDR2 sequences are MNHEY and SMNVEV (reference sequence). The V gene end was trimmed by 5 bases and the J gene end by 1 base; junction bases not matched to a gene: 3. In DNA form, the CDR3 reads TGTGCCAGCAGTCTTCTAGCGGGAGGGTCCTACGAGCAGTACTTC. Protein product: CASSLLAGGSYEQYF.